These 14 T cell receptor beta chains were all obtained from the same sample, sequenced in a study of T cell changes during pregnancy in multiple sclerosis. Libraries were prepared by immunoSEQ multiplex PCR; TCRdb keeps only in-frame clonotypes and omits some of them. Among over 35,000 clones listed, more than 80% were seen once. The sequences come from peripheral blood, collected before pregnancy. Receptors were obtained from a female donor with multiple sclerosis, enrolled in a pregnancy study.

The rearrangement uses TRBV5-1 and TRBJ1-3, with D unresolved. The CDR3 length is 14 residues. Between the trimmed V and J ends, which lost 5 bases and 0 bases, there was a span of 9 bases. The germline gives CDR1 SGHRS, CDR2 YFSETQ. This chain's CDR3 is CASSYGSSGNTIYF. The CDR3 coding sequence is TGCGCCAGCAGTTACGGGAGCTCTGGAAACACCATATATTTT.

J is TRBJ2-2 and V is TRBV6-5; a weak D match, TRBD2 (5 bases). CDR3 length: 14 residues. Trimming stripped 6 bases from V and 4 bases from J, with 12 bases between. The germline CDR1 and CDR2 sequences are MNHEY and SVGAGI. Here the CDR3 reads CASSQPGLTGELFF. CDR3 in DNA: TGTGCCAGCAGCCAACCCGGACTCACCGGGGAGCTGTTTTTT.

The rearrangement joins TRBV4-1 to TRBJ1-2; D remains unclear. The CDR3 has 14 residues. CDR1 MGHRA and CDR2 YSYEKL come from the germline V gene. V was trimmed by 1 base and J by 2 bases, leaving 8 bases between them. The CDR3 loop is CASSQVGANYGYTF. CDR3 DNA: TGCGCCAGCAGCCAAGTGGGCGCGAACTATGGCTACACCTTC.

The CDR3 DNA sequence: TGTGCCAGCAGCCCACTTGTTTTAGCACAGGGCGAGCAGTACTTC. This encodes CASSPLVLAQGEQYF. The J gene is TRBJ2-7, the V gene TRBV5-6, with D perhaps TRBD1 (6 bases). Trimming removed 4 bases from V and 6 bases from J, with 20 bases in between. The CDR3 consists of 15 residues. Germline assignment: CDR1 SGHDT and CDR2 YYEEEE. Filled out from reference TRBV5-6 and TRBJ2-7, the complete variable domain reads DAGVTQSPTHLIKTRGQQVTLRCSPKSGHDTVSWYQQALGQGPQFIFQYYEEEERQRGNFPDRFSGHQFPNYSSELNVNALLLGDSALYLCASSPLVLAQGEQYFGPGTRLTVT.

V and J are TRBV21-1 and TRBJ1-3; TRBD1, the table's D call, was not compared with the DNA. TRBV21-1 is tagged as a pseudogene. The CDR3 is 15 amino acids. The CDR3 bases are TGTGCCAGCAACTTAGGGGGCGGGTGTGGAAACACCATATATTTT. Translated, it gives CASNLGGGCGNTIYF.

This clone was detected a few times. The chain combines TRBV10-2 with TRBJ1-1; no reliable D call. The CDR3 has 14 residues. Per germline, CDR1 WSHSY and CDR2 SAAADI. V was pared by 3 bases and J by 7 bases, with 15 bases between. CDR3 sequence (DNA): TGCGCCAGCAGTGATATCGGAGGGTTGAATGAAGCTTTCTTT. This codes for CASSDIGGLNEAFF.

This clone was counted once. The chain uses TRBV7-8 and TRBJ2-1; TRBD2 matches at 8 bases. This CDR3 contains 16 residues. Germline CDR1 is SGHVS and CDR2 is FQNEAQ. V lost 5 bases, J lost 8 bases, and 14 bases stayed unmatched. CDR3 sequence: CASSPAETSGPYEQFF. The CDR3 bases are TGTGCCAGCAGCCCGGCGGAAACTAGCGGTCCTTATGAGCAGTTCTTC.

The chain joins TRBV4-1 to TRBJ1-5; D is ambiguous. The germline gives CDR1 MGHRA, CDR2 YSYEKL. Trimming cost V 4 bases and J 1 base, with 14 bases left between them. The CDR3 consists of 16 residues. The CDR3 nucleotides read TGCGCCAGCAGCCCCGGGGAGTCTTGGAGCAATCAGCCCCAGCATTTT. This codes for CASSPGESWSNQPQHF.

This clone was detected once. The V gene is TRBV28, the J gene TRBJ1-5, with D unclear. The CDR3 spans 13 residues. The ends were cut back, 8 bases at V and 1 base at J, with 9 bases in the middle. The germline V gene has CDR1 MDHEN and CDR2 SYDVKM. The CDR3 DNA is TGTGCCAGCGGCGGAAGCAGCAATCAGCCCCAGCATTTT. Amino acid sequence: CASGGSSNQPQHF.

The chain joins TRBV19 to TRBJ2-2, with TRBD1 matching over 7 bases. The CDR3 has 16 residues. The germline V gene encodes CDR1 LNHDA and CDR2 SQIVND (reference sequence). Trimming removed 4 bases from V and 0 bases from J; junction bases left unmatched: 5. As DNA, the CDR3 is TGTGCCAGTAGTACAAGAACAGGGGCGAACACCGGGGAGCTGTTTTTT. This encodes CASSTRTGANTGELFF. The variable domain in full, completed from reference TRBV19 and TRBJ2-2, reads DGGITQSPKYLFRKEGQNVTLSCEQNLNHDAMYWYRQDPGQGLRLIYYSQIVNDFQKGDIAEGYSVSREKKESFPLTVTSAQKNPTAFYLCASSTRTGANTGELFFGEGSRLTVL.

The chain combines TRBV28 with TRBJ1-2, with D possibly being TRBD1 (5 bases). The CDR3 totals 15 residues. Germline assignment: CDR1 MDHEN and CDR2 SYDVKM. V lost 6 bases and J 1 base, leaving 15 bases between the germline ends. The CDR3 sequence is CASSQRGPGNYGYTF. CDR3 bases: TGTGCCAGCAGCCAGCGGGGCCCGGGTAACTATGGCTACACCTTC.

The CDR3 DNA sequence: TGCGCCAGCAGCCAAGACAGTGGACAGGGGAGGCAGCCCCAGCATTTT. Translation gives CASSQDSGQGRQPQHF. V gene TRBV4-3 combines with J gene TRBJ1-5, with 9 bases that match TRBD1. The V segment lost 0 bases and the J segment 7 bases; nucleotides outside the gene matches: 7. The CDR3 has 16 amino acids. Germline V gene data show CDR1 as LGHNA and CDR2 as YSLEER.

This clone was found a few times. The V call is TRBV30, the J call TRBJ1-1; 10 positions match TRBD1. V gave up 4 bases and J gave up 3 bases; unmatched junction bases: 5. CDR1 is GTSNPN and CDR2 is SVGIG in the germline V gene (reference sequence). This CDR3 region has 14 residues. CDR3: CAWTKGQGYTEAFF. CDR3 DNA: TGTGCCTGGACTAAGGGACAGGGGTACACTGAAGCTTTCTTT.

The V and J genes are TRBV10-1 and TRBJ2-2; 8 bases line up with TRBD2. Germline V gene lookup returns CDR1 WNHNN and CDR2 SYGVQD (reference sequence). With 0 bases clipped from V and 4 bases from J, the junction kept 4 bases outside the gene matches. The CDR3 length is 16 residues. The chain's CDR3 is CASSESPGGSTGELFF. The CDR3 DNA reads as TGCGCCAGCAGTGAGTCACCGGGAGGGAGCACCGGGGAGCTGTTTTTT.